This section outlines one T cell receptor beta chain sequence together with its context. This specimen belongs to a study of shared clonotypes between healthy human individuals. Terminally differentiated effector memory CD45RA+ cells were excluded by CCR7 positive selection of CD45RO-negative cells. None of the donors, who were healthy HIV-negative adults, had recently had acute infections or vaccinations. From germline, CDR1 is SGDLS and CDR2 YYNGEE. V dropped 0 bases and J dropped 6 bases, with 18 bases sitting between them. This CDR3 spans 16 amino acids. The table came from immunoSEQ multiplex PCR; TCRdb's copy has only in-frame clones and leaves some out. The sample has some 2,000,000 clones, around 96% seen once; the top ten hold 0.9% to 1.3%.

The receptor was isolated from a man younger than 30 in good health. The gene calls are TRBV9 and TRBJ1-2, with D possibly being TRBD1 (6 bases). The source material was naive CD8+ T cells sorted from blood. Written as DNA, the CDR3 is TGTGCCAGCAGCGTAGCCCCCGTGGGGGGCGGCGATGGCTACACCTTC. This gives the protein CASSVAPVGGGDGYTF.